This T cell receptor (beta chain) was sequenced for a study of T cell responses to AZD1222 COVID-19 vaccine. Study-level findings and limits: The donor group comprised mostly white British people and more females; the analysis possibly underestimated clonal diversity.

TCRdb's table, derived via immunoSEQ multiplex PCR, lists solely in-frame clones and lacks some. The sample records around 170,000 clones, 85% to 95% being singletons. Of note for this clone: What it binds is not known.

Germline loops: CDR1 LGHDT, CDR2 YNNKEL (reference sequence). The CDR3 runs to 16 residues. With 0 bases removed from V and 2 bases from J, the gap between germline ends came to 13 bases. This sequence originates from an adult in good health. The sequences come from peripheral blood, collected on day 0 of AZD1222 vaccination. The chain joins TRBV3-1 (or the pseudogene TRBV3-2) to TRBJ1-2; TRBD1 might be the D (5 bases). CDR3 sequence: CASSQEGIRQNYGYTF. As DNA, the CDR3 is TGTGCCAGCAGCCAAGAGGGCATAAGACAGAACTATGGCTACACCTTC.